These T cell receptor beta chains were read from a single sample in a study of blood T cell repertoires in COVID-19. Profiling relied on immunoSEQ multiplex PCR, and the TCRdb table lists in-frame clones only, not all of them. The sample holds tens of thousands of clones, 76% seen once. Material: peripheral blood. These receptors were obtained from a woman aged 80 or over with acute or convalescent COVID-19. The CDR3 runs from the conserved cysteine through the conserved F or W. A D gene is named only where the DNA matches it firmly. Rows give clone size only sometimes, using once, few, many, or a class for an expanded clone.

j_call v_call d_call clone_size cdr3_nt cdr3_aa
TRBJ2-1 TRBV19 NA NA TGTGCCAGTACAAGAGGCGGCGGGCTGGGCTATGAGCAGTTCTTC CASTRGGGLGYEQFF
TRBJ2-1 TRBV27 TRBD2 NA TGTGCCAGCAGTCCTTCAGGGACTAGCGGGAGGCGAGGTGAGCAGTTCTTC CASSPSGTSGRRGEQFF
TRBJ1-1 TRBV7-9 TRBD1 NA TGTGCCAGCAGCCCCAGGTCCGGGACAGGGGGATTGGGGACTGAAGCTTTCTTT CASSPRSGTGGLGTEAFF
TRBJ2-7 TRBV5-1 TRBD2 few TGCGCCAGCGGGCGTACTAGCGGGGATTCCTACGAGCAGTACTTC CASGRTSGDSYEQYF
TRBJ2-1 TRBV3-1/TRBV3-2 NA NA TGTGCCAGCAGCCAAGGGTGGAGCTCCTACAATGAGCAGTTCTTC CASSQGWSSYNEQFF
TRBJ1-3 TRBV2 NA NA TGTGCCAGTCTTGGAGGCCCAACCGGTGGAAACACCATATATTTT CASLGGPTGGNTIYF
TRBJ2-5 TRBV7-2 NA NA TGTGCCAGCAGCTTAAGGGGGACGGGGGAGACCCAGTACTTC CASSLRGTGETQYF
TRBJ2-7 TRBV28 TRBD2 NA TGTGCCAGCAGCCTAGGGACTAGCGGGATCCTAGGGCAGTACTTC CASSLGTSGILGQYF
TRBJ2-7 TRBV4-1 TRBD2 once TGCGCCAGCAGCCAAGTTCGAGGGAGGGTAGTACACGAGCAGTACTTC CASSQVRGRVVHEQYF
TRBJ1-6 TRBV5-1 NA NA TGCGCCAGCAGCTTGGCCGGAGGGGCGCCGGATTCACCCCTCCACTTT CASSLAGGAPDSPLHF
TRBJ2-5 TRBV18 NA NA TGTGCCAGCTCGCCTGGTCGGGGTGAGACCCAGTACTTC CASSPGRGETQYF
TRBJ2-1 TRBV10-2 TRBD2 few TGCGCCAGCAGTGTTAGCGGGAGGACAAATGAGCAGTTCTTC CASSVSGRTNEQFF
TRBJ1-2 TRBV7-9 NA NA TGTGCCAGCAGCCTACAGGGTTACTATGGCTACACCTTC CASSLQGYYGYTF
TRBJ1-4 TRBV5-1 TRBD1 NA TGCGCCAGCAGCCCGGGGACAGGGAGACGAGAAAAACTGTTTTTT CASSPGTGRREKLFF
TRBJ1-2 TRBV3-1/TRBV3-2 NA NA TGTGCCAGCAGCCCCGGGAGGGAGCGGGGCTACACCTTC CASSPGRERGYTF
TRBJ1-4 TRBV18 NA NA TGTGCCAGCTCCCGGTCGGTTAATGAAAAACTGTTTTTT CASSRSVNEKLFF
TRBJ2-5 TRBV5-1 TRBD1 NA TGCGCCAGCACCCAAGGGACAGCCCAAGAGACCCAGTACTTC CASTQGTAQETQYF
TRBJ2-1 TRBV19 TRBD2 NA TGTGCCAGTAGGGGAGGGGCGGGTGGACGGCACAATGAGCAGTTCTTC CASRGGAGGRHNEQFF
TRBJ1-1 TRBV5-8 NA few TGTGCCAGCAGCTTCATCAGGAACACTGAAGCTTTCTTT CASSFIRNTEAFF
TRBJ1-6 TRBV28 NA NA TGTGCCAGCAGTTTGGTTCGGAGAGCCCGGGGTTCACCCCTCCACTTT CASSLVRRARGSPLHF
TRBJ1-1 TRBV19 NA few TGTGCCAGTAGTATAGGCGGGGCGGGAGGAGGCACTGAAGCTTTCTTT CASSIGGAGGGTEAFF
TRBJ2-4 TRBV7-3 TRBD1 NA TGTGCCAGCAGCTTAGAGGGGGCCCTTACCAAAAACATTCAGTACTTC CASSLEGALTKNIQYF
TRBJ1-1 TRBV7-9 NA few TGTGCCACCACTTGGGCGGGGGCGGGCACTGAAGCTTTCTTT CATTWAGAGTEAFF
TRBJ2-6 TRBV11-2 NA NA TGTGCCAGCAGCCAAGGACACTCTGGGGCCAACGTCCTGACTTTC CASSQGHSGANVLTF
TRBJ2-1 TRBV5-1 TRBD2 once TGCGCCAGCAGCCCTTCTAGCGGGATAACTTACAATGAGCAGTTCTTC CASSPSSGITYNEQFF
TRBJ1-1 TRBV10-2 TRBD1 NA TGCGCCAGCGGACAGGGGCTGTTGAGTACTGAAGCTTTCTTT CASGQGLLSTEAFF
TRBJ2-7 TRBV2 TRBD2 NA TGTGCCAGCAGTGGGACTTGGACTAGCGGGAGGGCGGGGGAGCAGTACTTC CASSGTWTSGRAGEQYF
TRBJ2-1 TRBV2 TRBD2 once TGTGCCAGCAGTGAACTAGCGGGAGGGGGTGAGCAGTTCTTC CASSELAGGGEQFF
TRBJ2-7 TRBV3-1/TRBV3-2 NA NA TGTGCCAGCAGCCAGGGACACCCTCAACGGTGGTACTTC CASSQGHPQRWYF
TRBJ2-7 TRBV29-1 TRBD1 NA TGCAGCGTGGCTCGCAGGGGGCTAGTCGAGCAGTACTTC CSVARRGLVEQYF
TRBJ1-2 TRBV4-2 TRBD1 NA TGTGCCAGCGCCGGGACAGAATATGGCTACACCTTC CASAGTEYGYTF
TRBJ2-3 TRBV24-1 TRBD2 NA TGTGCCACCAGTGATAGAGGGACTAGCGGGGGTCTAAGCACAGATACGCAGTATTTT CATSDRGTSGGLSTDTQYF
TRBJ2-3 TRBV28 TRBD2 NA TGTGCCAGCAGTCCCGGGGGACTAGCGGGAGATTCGGATACGCAGTATTTT CASSPGGLAGDSDTQYF
TRBJ2-1 TRBV7-3 NA NA TGTGCCAGCAGCTTCGGGGGAGGAGGGAATGAGCAGTTCTTC CASSFGGGGNEQFF
TRBJ2-7 TRBV18 TRBD2 few TGTGCCAGCTCACTGGGACTAGAAAAAGAGCAGTACTTC CASSLGLEKEQYF
TRBJ1-2 TRBV3-1/TRBV3-2 NA NA TGTGCCAGCAGCCACAGGGGTATGGGTGGCTACACCTTC CASSHRGMGGYTF
TRBJ2-5 TRBV4-1 TRBD1 NA TGCGCCAGCAGCCAAGAAACGACAGGGGCGGCGGCCCAGTACTTC CASSQETTGAAAQYF
TRBJ1-2 TRBV7-8 TRBD1 NA TGTGCCAGCAGCCCTAACCGGGACAGGGGGCGTTATGGCTACACCTTC CASSPNRDRGRYGYTF
TRBJ2-7 TRBV6-6 NA NA TGTGCTTCGCAGCCGCCGGGTCCCTTACACGAGCAGTACTTC CASQPPGPLHEQYF
TRBJ2-2 TRBV7-9 NA NA TGTGCCAGCATCTCCGACAGTGTGAACACCGGGGAGCTGTTTTTT CASISDSVNTGELFF
TRBJ2-2 TRBV24-1 TRBD2 NA TGTGCCACCAGTGATTTCGGACTAGCGGGAGCCGATTCGAACACCGGGGAGCTGTTTTTT CATSDFGLAGADSNTGELFF
TRBJ1-6 TRBV2 NA NA TGTGCCAGCAGTGAATTGGTGCGGAATTCACCCCTCCACTTT CASSELVRNSPLHF
TRBJ2-2 TRBV6-6 TRBD2 few TGTGCCAGCAGTCGACTAGCGGGAGACAGGGAGCTGTTTTTT CASSRLAGDRELFF
TRBJ1-5 TRBV7-8 NA NA TGTGCCAGCAGCGACTGGGCCAGACGGGGAAGGAATCAGCCCCAGCATTTT CASSDWARRGRNQPQHF
TRBJ2-2 TRBV13 NA NA TGTGCCAGCAGCCCGCCCTCTAGCTACCCCGGGGAGCTGTTTTTT CASSPPSSYPGELFF
TRBJ2-7 TRBV6-2/TRBV6-3 TRBD2 NA TGTGCCAGCAGTACTACAACTAGCGGGAGTACCCTCTACGAGCAGTACTTC CASSTTTSGSTLYEQYF
TRBJ2-1 TRBV6-5 NA NA TGTGCCAGCAAGAGGGAGGACTCCTACAATGAGCAGTTCTTC CASKREDSYNEQFF
TRBJ1-2 TRBV7-2 NA NA TGTGCCAGCAGTCTCCCAGGGGCCCCCGGCAATAGCTACACCTTC CASSLPGAPGNSYTF
TRBJ1-5 TRBV10-3 NA few TGTGCCATCAGTGACTTTGGCCAGCCCCAGCATTTT CAISDFGQPQHF
TRBJ2-2 TRBV7-2 NA NA TGTGCCAGCAGCTTAGATTTTGCGGTGAACACCGGGGAGCTGTTTTTT CASSLDFAVNTGELFF
TRBJ2-2 TRBV28 TRBD2 NA TGTGCCAGCCGCCCCATCCTAGCGGGGTACACCGGGGAGCTGTTTTTT CASRPILAGYTGELFF
TRBJ2-1 TRBV19 TRBD2 NA TGTGCCAGTAGGACTAGCGGGAGGCCACGGGAGCAGTTCTTC CASRTSGRPREQFF
TRBJ2-2 TRBV28 TRBD2 few TGTGCCAGCAGGCCTACTAGCGGGAATACCGGGGAGCTGTTTTTT CASRPTSGNTGELFF
TRBJ2-1 TRBV10-1 NA NA TGCGCCAGCAGTCTCGGACCTGGGGGCGAGGAGCAGTTCTTC CASSLGPGGEEQFF
TRBJ2-7 TRBV29-1 TRBD1 NA TGCAGCGTTGGGGACAGCGTTTGGGAGCAGTACTTC CSVGDSVWEQYF
TRBJ2-5 TRBV7-9 TRBD2 NA TGTGCCAGCAGCCGGAGCGGGAGGGCACAAGAGACCCAGTACTTC CASSRSGRAQETQYF
TRBJ2-2 TRBV4-3 TRBD2 NA TGCGCCAGCAGCCAAACCCCGGCGGGAGGGAGCGCCGGGGAGCTGTTTTTT CASSQTPAGGSAGELFF